The T cell receptor (beta chain) under discussion was sequenced for a study of vaccination effects on CD4 cells after COVID-19. Whole-study context: Post-vaccine sampling occurred a median 72 days after the second dose. Study outcomes and limitations: Spike-reactive clones present post-vaccine in convalescents were predominantly new vaccine-induced clones.

Measured with immunoSEQ multiplex PCR; TCRdb has only the in-frame clones, and not every one. The data contain under 40,000 clones, about three quarters of them singletons. In regard to this clone: What it recognizes is unknown.

Trimming took 5 bases from V and 11 from J; bases not matched to a gene: 10. The length of the CDR3 is 13 residues. Per the germline V gene, CDR1 is SGHVS and CDR2 is FQNEAQ. The authors isolated CD4+ T cells after around nine days of culture. According to PCR results, the person was infected with SARS-CoV-2 between March and December 2020. Two doses of BNT162b2 or mRNA-1273 vaccine were administered to participants. The chain recombines TRBV7-8 with TRBJ2-5, with 8 bases fitting TRBD1. This sequence originates from a human donor who had a prior SARS-CoV-2 infection. Source: CD4+ T cells from PBMCs cultured without peptide, taken after COVID-19 vaccination. CDR3 coding DNA: TGTGCCAGCAGCCCCAGGGGGCTCCTGTCGCAGTACTTC. Translated: CASSPRGLLSQYF.